The T cell receptor (beta chain) under discussion was sequenced for a study of cytomegalovirus exposure and HLA in healthy donors. Study details: As released early, the data held around 80 million unique TCRs from HLA-typed donors.

PCR was performed using 60 Vbeta and 13 Jbeta primers. TCRdb keeps only in-frame clones here, not all; method: immunoSEQ multiplex PCR. The sample records more than 90,000 clones, roughly 82% being singletons. CDR3 length: 16 residues. V lost 2 bases to trimming and J lost 5 bases; unmatched junction nucleotides: 8. Germline V gene sequence: CDR1 SGHRS, CDR2 YFSETQ. On this clone: Its antigen is as yet unknown.

Regarding the study as a whole: Earlier analysis looked at TCR beta V segments, and most were productive about 90% or about 30% of the time.

This TCR was sampled from a human donor in good health. J is TRBJ2-7 and V is TRBV5-1; 12 bases align to TRBD1. Sequencing was performed on PBMCs. CDR3 sequence: CASSFLGTGGQHEQYF. The CDR3 DNA reads as TGCGCCAGCAGCTTTTTGGGGACAGGGGGCCAACACGAGCAGTACTTC.